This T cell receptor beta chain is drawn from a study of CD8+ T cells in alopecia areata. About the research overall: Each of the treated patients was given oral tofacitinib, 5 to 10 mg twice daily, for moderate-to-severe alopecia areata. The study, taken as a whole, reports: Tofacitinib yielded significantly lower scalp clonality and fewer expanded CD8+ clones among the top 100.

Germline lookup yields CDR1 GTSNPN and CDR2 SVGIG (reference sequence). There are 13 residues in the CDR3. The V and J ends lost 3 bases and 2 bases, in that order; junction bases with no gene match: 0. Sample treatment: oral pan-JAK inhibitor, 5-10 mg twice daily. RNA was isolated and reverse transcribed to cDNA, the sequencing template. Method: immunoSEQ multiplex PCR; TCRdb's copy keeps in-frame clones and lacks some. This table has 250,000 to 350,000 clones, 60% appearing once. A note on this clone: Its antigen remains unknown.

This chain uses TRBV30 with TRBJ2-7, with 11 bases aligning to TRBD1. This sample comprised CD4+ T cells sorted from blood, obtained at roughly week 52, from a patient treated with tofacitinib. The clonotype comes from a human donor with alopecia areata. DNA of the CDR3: TGTGCCTGGAGGGGACAGGGGGCCTACGAGCAGTACTTC. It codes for CAWRGQGAYEQYF.